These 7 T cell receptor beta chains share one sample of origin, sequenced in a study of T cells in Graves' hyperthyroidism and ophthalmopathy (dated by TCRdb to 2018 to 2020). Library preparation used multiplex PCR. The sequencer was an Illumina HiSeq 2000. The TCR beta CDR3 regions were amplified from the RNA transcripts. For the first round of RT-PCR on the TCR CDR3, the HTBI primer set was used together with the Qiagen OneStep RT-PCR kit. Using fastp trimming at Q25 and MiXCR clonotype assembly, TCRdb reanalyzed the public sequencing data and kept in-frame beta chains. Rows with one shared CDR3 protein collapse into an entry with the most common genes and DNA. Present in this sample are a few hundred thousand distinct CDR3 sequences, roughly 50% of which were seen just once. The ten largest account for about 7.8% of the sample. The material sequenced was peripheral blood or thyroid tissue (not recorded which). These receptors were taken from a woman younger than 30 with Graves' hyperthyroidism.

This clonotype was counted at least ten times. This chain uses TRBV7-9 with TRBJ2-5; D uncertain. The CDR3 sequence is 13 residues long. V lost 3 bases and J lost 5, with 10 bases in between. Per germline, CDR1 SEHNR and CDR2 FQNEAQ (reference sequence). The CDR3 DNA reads TGTGCCAGCAGCTTTTTATCGGCGGAGACCCAGTACTTC. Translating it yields CASSFLSAETQYF.

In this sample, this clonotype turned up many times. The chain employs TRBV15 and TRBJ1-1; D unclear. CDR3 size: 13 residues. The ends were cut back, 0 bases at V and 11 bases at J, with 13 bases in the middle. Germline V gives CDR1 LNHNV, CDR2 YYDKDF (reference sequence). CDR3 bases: TGTGCCACCAGCAGAGATTACGAGGTCCGGGCTTTCTTT. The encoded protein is CATSRDYEVRAFF.

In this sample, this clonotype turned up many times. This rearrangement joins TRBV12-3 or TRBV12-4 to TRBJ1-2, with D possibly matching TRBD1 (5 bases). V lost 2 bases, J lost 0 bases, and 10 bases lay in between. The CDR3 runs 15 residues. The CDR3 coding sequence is TGTGCCAGCAGTTTATCGGGGCAGACTAACTATGGCTACACCTTC. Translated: CASSLSGQTNYGYTF.

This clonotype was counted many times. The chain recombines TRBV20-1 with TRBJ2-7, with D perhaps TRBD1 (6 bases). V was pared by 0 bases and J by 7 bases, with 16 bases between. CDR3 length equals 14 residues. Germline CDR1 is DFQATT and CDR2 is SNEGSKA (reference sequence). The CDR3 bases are TGCAGTGCTAGAGATAGGGAGACAGGAGGAGAGCAGTACTTC. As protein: CSARDRETGGEQYF.

The CDR3 DNA is TGTGCCAGCAGCTTAGCTACCGCCCCGGGACAGACTTTCTTT. Its protein is CASSLATAPGQTFF. V is TRBV7-8 and J is TRBJ1-1; 7 bases agree with TRBD1. The CDR3 contains 14 residues. After removal of 0 bases from V and 12 bases from J, the junction contained 10 bases not matched to a gene. CDR1 SGHVS and CDR2 FQNEAQ come from the germline V gene.

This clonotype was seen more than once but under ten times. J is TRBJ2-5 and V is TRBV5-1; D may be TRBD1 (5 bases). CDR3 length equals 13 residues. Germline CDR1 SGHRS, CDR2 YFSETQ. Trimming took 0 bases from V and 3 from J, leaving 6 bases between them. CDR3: CASSLVQEETQYF. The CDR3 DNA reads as TGCGCCAGCAGCTTGGTACAGGAAGAGACCCAGTACTTC.

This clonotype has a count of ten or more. The CDR3 region has the DNA TGTGCCAGCTCACCACCGGGACAGTCTAACTATGGCTACACCTTC. Its protein product is CASSPPGQSNYGYTF. This chain links TRBV18 with TRBJ1-2; 7 nucleotides agree with TRBD1. The CDR3 loop spans 15 amino acids. The germline gives CDR1 KGHSH, CDR2 LQKENI. V lost 0 bases, J lost 0 bases, and 1 base stayed unmatched.